One T cell receptor (beta chain) is described in this entry. A much more abundant neighbour one base away suggests this may be a read error. The sample belongs to a study of tumor-infiltrating lymphocytes in primary liver carcinoma. Overall study: Those enrolled were patients of both sexes, who were aged 30 to 69 years.

Unsorted bulk tissue (roughly 19-31 mg) underwent RNA and DNA co-extraction. A primer matching the constant region was used to make TCR beta cDNA from 450 to 500 ng of total RNA. Three-round nested multiplex PCR performed with slightly modified ARM-PCR produced the TCR beta libraries. One entry per CDR3 protein results from TCRdb running MiXCR on the multiplex PCR reads. The sample consists of about 120,000 distinct CDR3 sequences, 65% to 75% of them appearing once. This sequence originates from a woman aged 55-69 years with primary liver carcinoma and hepatitis B virus infection. Source material: tumor-adjacent normal liver tissue.

CDR3 nucleotides: TGTGCCAGCAACCCCCGAGGCGCTGGGGCCAACGTCCTGACTTTC. Its translation: CASNPRGAGANVLTF. The V gene is TRBV28, the J gene TRBJ2-6; no firm D call. This CDR3 contains 15 residues. Germline V lookup: CDR1 MDHEN, CDR2 SYDVKM. V lost 7 bases, J lost 2 bases, and 12 bases lay in between.